The 19 T cell receptor beta chains below were found in one sample sequenced in a study of monozygotic twins with inflammatory bowel disease. From its re-call of the 5' RACE reads, TCRdb lists each CDR3 protein once, without DNA. The sample table sets out tens of thousands of distinct CDR3 sequences. Sequenced sample: blood. These receptors were taken from a human donor with ulcerative colitis or Crohn's disease, or a healthy co-twin of an affected twin (not recorded which).

This CDR3 is CASTSMGDMSSYEQYF. V is TRBV7-9 and J is TRBJ2-7; there is no DNA to check the TCRdb D call of TRBD1. The germline CDR1 and CDR2 sequences are SEHNR and FQNEAQ (reference sequence). This CDR3 has 16 amino acids. The whole variable domain, remainder taken from reference TRBV7-9 and TRBJ2-7, is DTGVSQNPRHKITKRGQNVTFRCDPISEHNRLYWYRQTLGQGPEFLTYFQNEAQLEKSRLLSDRFSAERPKGSFSTLEIQRTEQGDSAMYLCASTSMGDMSSYEQYFGPGTRLTVT.

The gene calls are TRBV18 and TRBJ1-6. CDR1 is KGHSH and CDR2 is LQKENI in the germline V gene. The CDR3 loop spans 17 amino acids. CDR3 sequence reads: CASSLRTGSSYNSPLHF.

The chain combines TRBV12-3 or TRBV12-4 with TRBJ1-5; TCRdb's assignment of TRBD1 cannot be checked, as there is no DNA. CDR3 size: 14 residues. The CDR3 loop reads CASRLGGENQPQHF.

The chain recombines TRBV6-5 with TRBJ1-4; TCRdb indicates TRBD1, and absent DNA this call remains unverified. CDR1 and CDR2 from the germline V gene are MNHEY and SVGAGI. The CDR3 runs to 16 residues. The CDR3 region is CASSYRGDREGEKLFF.

This rearrangement joins TRBV19 to TRBJ2-2; TCRdb reports TRBD2, a call that lacks DNA to check it against. The V gene's germline CDR1 is LNHDA and CDR2 SQIVND (reference sequence). The CDR3 has 14 amino acids. The chain's CDR3 is CASSRQGNTGELFF.

The gene calls are TRBV2 and TRBJ2-1. This CDR3 is built from 11 residues. The germline V gene encodes CDR1 SNHLY and CDR2 FYNNEI. CDR3 sequence reads: CASTGYNEQFF.

V and J are TRBV20-1 and TRBJ2-1; TCRdb selects TRBD1, and the lack of DNA leaves this call unchecked. CDR1 DFQATT and CDR2 SNEGSKA come from the germline V gene (reference sequence). CDR3 size: 13 residues. This chain's CDR3 is CSARTGLYNEQFF.

The chain's CDR3 is CASSLGGADEKLFF. The chain is built from TRBV5-1 and TRBJ1-4. CDR3 length: 14 residues. Germline V lookup: CDR1 SGHRS, CDR2 YFSETQ.

J is TRBJ1-4 and V is TRBV20-1. The CDR3 runs to 14 residues. Germline CDR1 DFQATT, CDR2 SNEGSKA (reference sequence). The CDR3 is CSARDSAGPEKLFF.

V and J are TRBV29-1 and TRBJ1-2; the TRBD1 assignment by TCRdb is unverifiable without DNA. The CDR3 contains 12 residues. Germline V gives CDR1 SQVTM, CDR2 ANQGSEA. The CDR3 sequence is CSVEGTLYGYTF.

V gene TRBV2 combines with J gene TRBJ2-1. CDR3 length: 14 residues. Per the germline V gene, CDR1 is SNHLY and CDR2 is FYNNEI. The CDR3 reads CASSSILTASEQFF.

The chain employs TRBV5-4 and TRBJ2-1; lacking DNA, the TRBD1 call made by TCRdb goes unchecked. Germline V gene sequence: CDR1 SGHNT, CDR2 YYREEE (reference sequence). This CDR3 spans 13 amino acids. CDR3 loop: CASSLAQGYEQFF.

The chain recombines TRBV7-9 with TRBJ2-1; TCRdb names TRBD1, which stays unverified in the absence of DNA. The length of the CDR3 is 13 residues. From germline, CDR1 is SEHNR and CDR2 FQNEAQ (reference sequence). CDR3 sequence: CASRPWGGNEQFF.

This sequence joins TRBV25-1 and TRBJ1-1; TCRdb proposes TRBD1, but this gene call is untestable without DNA. Germline V gene data show CDR1 as MGHDK and CDR2 as SYGVNS. CDR3 length: 16 residues. The CDR3 region is CASSDLDRGLITEAFF. Drawing the rest from reference TRBV25-1 and TRBJ1-1, the complete variable domain is EADIYQTPRYLVIGTGKKITLECSQTMGHDKMYWYQQDPGMELHLIHYSYGVNSTEKGDLSSESTVSRIRTEHFPLTLESARPSHTSQYLCASSDLDRGLITEAFFGQGTRLTVV.

The chain couples TRBV5-1 to TRBJ2-1; the D call of TRBD1 rests on TCRdb alone, since no DNA is present to check it. Germline values: CDR1 SGHRS, CDR2 YFSETQ. The CDR3 loop spans 15 amino acids. CDR3 protein: CASSLAGGEYNEQFF.

J is TRBJ2-2 and V is TRBV3-1; TCRdb's D call, TRBD2, is unchecked because there is no DNA. Looked up from germline, CDR1 is LGHDT and CDR2 is YNNKEL (reference sequence). CDR3 length equals 15 residues. CDR3 loop: CASSRSGGNTGELFF.

The V and J genes are TRBV4-1 and TRBJ1-6. The CDR3 runs 14 residues. Germline CDR1 reads MGHRA; CDR2 reads YSYEKL. This CDR3 reads CASSQDTIGSPLHF.

V usage is TRBV5-6 and J usage is TRBJ2-5; TCRdb's D gene call, TRBD1, goes unchecked for lack of DNA. Germline-derived CDR1 and CDR2 are SGHDT and YYEEEE. This CDR3 spans 16 amino acids. CDR3 sequence: CVKREICGQKQETQYF.

The CDR3 sequence: CASSVGRTWTDTQYF. The chain recombines TRBV12-3 or TRBV12-4 with TRBJ2-3; TCRdb indicates TRBD2, and absent DNA this call remains unverified. This CDR3 has 15 amino acids.